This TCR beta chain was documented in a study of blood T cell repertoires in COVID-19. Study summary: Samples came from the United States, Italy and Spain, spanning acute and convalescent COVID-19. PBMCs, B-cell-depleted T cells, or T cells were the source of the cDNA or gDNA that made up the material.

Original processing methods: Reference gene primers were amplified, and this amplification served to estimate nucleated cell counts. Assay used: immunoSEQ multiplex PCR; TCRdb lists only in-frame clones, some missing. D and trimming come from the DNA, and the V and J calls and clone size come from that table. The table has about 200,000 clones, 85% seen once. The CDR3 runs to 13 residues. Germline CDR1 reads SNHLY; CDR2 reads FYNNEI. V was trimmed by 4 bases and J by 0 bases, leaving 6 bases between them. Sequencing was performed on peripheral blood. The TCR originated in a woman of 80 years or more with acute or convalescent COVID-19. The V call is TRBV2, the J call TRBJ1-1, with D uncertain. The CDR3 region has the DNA TGTGCCAGCAGTGGAGACATGAACACTGAAGCTTTCTTT. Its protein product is CASSGDMNTEAFF.